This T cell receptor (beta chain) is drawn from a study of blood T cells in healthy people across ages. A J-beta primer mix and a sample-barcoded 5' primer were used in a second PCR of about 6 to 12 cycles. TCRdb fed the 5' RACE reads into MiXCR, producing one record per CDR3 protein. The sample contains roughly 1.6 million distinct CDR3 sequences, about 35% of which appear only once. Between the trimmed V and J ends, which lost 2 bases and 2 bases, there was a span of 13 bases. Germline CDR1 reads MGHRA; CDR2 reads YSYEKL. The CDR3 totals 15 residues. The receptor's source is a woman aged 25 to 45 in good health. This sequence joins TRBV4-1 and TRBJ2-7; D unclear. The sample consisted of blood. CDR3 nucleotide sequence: TGCGCCAGCAGCCAAATAGGCGGCACCACCTACGAGCAGTACTTC. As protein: CASSQIGGTTYEQYF.